This TCR beta chain comes out of a study of tumor-infiltrating lymphocytes in primary liver carcinoma (dated by TCRdb to 2015 to 2018). Broadly, across the study: Between November 2015 and 2016, roughly 5 patients in China with histopathologically diagnosed primary liver carcinoma had their tumors surgically resected. The five patients had tumors of stage T1-T3 N0M0, with maximum diameters ranging from roughly 4.2 to 10 cm. Technical replicate repertoires showed high reproducibility, with mean shared-clone rates around 0.9 and correlation coefficients above 0.95. Samples yielded roughly 3.5 to 8 million productive TCRbeta reads; read depth did not differ significantly between tissue types. For each liver tumor, the study sampled five regions along with adjacent normal tissue and blood, and applied TCRbeta repertoire sequencing, expression microarrays and whole-exome sequencing. Of the five patients, three men and two women aged 30 to 69 years, four had hepatocellular carcinoma and one had combined HCC and intrahepatic cholangiocarcinoma. TCRbeta repertoire sequencing covered roughly 35 specimens from 5 patients: 25 or so tumor regions, 5 adjacent noncancerous liver tissues and 5 peripheral blood samples. On the study overall, not on this receptor specifically: Repertoire overlap was higher between tumor regions (mean around 36%) than tumor-adjacent (around 17%) or tumor-blood (14%) pairs, consistent with antigen-driven expansion. The top 250 clones made up a significantly larger repertoire fraction in tumors than in blood (p = 0.039). Because only the TCR beta chain was sequenced and unpaired alpha chains were not captured, true repertoire diversity is likely underestimated. Comparison of CD4+ and CD8+ T cell repertoires was precluded by the use of bulk unsorted samples. With just 4 or 5 patients in the study, the authors point out that the findings should be validated in a larger study.

RNA from unsorted whole blood was extracted with TRIzol reagent, and germline DNA was obtained with the DNeasy Blood & Tissue kit. At the time of sampling, the patients had chronic HBV infection and had not received any treatment. Before surgery, 4 to 5 milliliters of peripheral blood were collected into K2EDTA tubes. A constant-region primer and ProtoScript II reverse transcriptase were used to reverse-transcribe TCRbeta-specific cDNA from around 540 ng total RNA. The TCRbeta libraries were prepared through three rounds of nested multiplex PCR following a slightly modified ARM-PCR procedure. Sample barcodes and Illumina adapters were added in a final 25-cycle PCR using Deep VentR polymerase. Before sequencing, amplicons of 200-500 bp were gel-purified using a QIAquick gel extraction kit. An Illumina HiSeq 2500 was used to sequence the TCRbeta amplicons, generating 250-bp paired-end reads. Per the authors' processing: Trimmomatic v0.33 was used to quality-trim the reads, and FLASH v1.2.11 was used to merge paired reads so that full CDR3 sequences could be recovered. V, D and J germline segments were assigned to the rearranged TCRbeta sequences by MiGEC v1.2.1b. Clonotype statistics and Shannon-Wiener diversity indices were calculated with VDJtools v1.0.0. To reduce sampling bias, subsequent analyses other than the diversity analysis used only the 250 most abundant clonotypes in each sample. TCRdb cleaned the public reads at Q25 with fastp, built clones with MiXCR and kept in-frame beta chains. CDR3 protein duplicates are merged, each entry listing the most common genes and DNA. TCRdb's processing, not the authors' own work, is the source of the V and J calls. This sample lists fewer than 350,000 distinct CDR3 sequences; almost 65% were detected once. The ten largest clones capture about 6% of the sample.

This clonotype showed up many times. There is no known antigen for this receptor. No base quality values were provided; no much bigger clone lies one nucleotide off. The sequenced material came from peripheral blood. This clonotype originated in a man between 35 and 55 years old with primary liver carcinoma and hepatitis B virus infection.

The CDR3 corresponds to CASSQEMRFPGAQYF. The nucleotide sequence reads as follows: TGCGCCAGCAGCCAAGAGATGAGATTTCCCGGGGCGCAGTATTTT. The sequence is built from TRBV4-1 and TRBJ2-3; perhaps TRBD2 is the D gene, with 5 bases matching. The trim is 0 bases for V and 10 bases for J, with a gap of 17 bases between the germline ends. The CDR3, cysteine through phenylalanine, is 15 amino acids long. Only CDR3 DNA is held: 45 bases, read in frame from base 1. Sequences MGHRA (CDR1) and YSYEKL (CDR2) are obtained from the germline V gene.